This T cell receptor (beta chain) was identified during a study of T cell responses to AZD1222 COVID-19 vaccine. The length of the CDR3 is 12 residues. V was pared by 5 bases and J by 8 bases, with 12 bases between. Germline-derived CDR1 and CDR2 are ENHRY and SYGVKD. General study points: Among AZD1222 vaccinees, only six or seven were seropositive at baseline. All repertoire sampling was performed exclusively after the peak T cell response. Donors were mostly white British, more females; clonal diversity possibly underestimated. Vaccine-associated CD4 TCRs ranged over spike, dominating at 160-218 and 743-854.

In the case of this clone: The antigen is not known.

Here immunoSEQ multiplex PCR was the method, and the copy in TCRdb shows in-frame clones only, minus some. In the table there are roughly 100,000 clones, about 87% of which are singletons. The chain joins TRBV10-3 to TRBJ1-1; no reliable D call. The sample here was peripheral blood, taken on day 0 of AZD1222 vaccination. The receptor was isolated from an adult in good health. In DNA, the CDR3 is TGTGCCATCAGTTCCTTTCAGAGAGAAGCTTTCTTT. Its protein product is CAISSFQREAFF.